This T cell receptor (beta chain) was sequenced in a study of regulatory T cells in long-lasting Graves disease. Construction of the TCR beta libraries employed iRepertoire HTBI primers in conjunction with Arm-PCR of CDR3 regions. A single record per CDR3 protein comes from TCRdb applying MiXCR to the multiplex PCR reads. The table lists 560,000 or so distinct CDR3 sequences, 15% to 20% of them singletons, with approximately 12% in the top ten. Time point noted: newly diagnosed GD, antithyroid drugs for less than 3 months. From PBMCs, RNA was extracted and then used to make the TCR library. Peripheral blood, at roughly 8.4 milliliters, went into EDTA tubes. Trimming left V 5 bases short and J 5 bases short, with 22 bases between. This CDR3 is built from 15 residues. Looked up from germline, CDR1 is SQVTM and CDR2 is ANQGSEA. Separately, the same data were catalogued under a study of T cells in Graves' hyperthyroidism and ophthalmopathy.

The V and J genes are TRBV29-1 and TRBJ2-7; D possibly corresponds to TRBD2 (5 bases). The material sequenced was peripheral blood mononuclear cells (PBMCs), taken at new diagnosis, from a patient treated with antithyroid drugs. The TCR sequence derives from a man aged 18 to 29 with Graves disease. For the CDR3, the DNA is TGCAGCGTTTTCCCCCCTAGCTACCGCCAAGACGAGCAGTACTTC. It yields the protein CSVFPPSYRQDEQYF.